Here is one T cell receptor beta chain with its context. What it binds is not known. Genomic DNA constituted the template upon which TCR beta VDJ and CDR3 profiling was performed. MiXCR was run by TCRdb on the reads, yielding one entry per CDR3 protein. The profile covers around 150,000 distinct CDR3 sequences, with 70% to 80% appearing a single time and about 50% taken by the ten largest. These data are taken from a study of CD8+CD57+ T cells in acquired aplastic anemia. Study conclusions and caveats: Comparison of patients with controls identified about 27 shared CD8+ CDR3 sequences.

Whoever was chosen for sequencing had shown CD8+CD57+ cell expansion by flow cytometry. Each patient had severe acquired aplastic anemia. Among the patients, none had received any therapy at the time of blood sampling. The CDR3 has 15 amino acids. Losses at the gene ends were 4 bases for V and 5 bases for J; bases not matched to a gene: 6. The TCR originated in a human donor with aplastic anemia. This chain links TRBV12-3 or TRBV12-4 with TRBJ1-1; 11 bases match TRBD1. The specimen sequenced was sorted CD4+, CD8+, or CD8+CD57+ T cells (not recorded which) from PBMCs. CDR3 nucleotides: TGTGCCAGCAGTTACACTGGGACAGGGGGAACTGAAGCTTTCTTT. It yields the protein CASSYTGTGGTEAFF.